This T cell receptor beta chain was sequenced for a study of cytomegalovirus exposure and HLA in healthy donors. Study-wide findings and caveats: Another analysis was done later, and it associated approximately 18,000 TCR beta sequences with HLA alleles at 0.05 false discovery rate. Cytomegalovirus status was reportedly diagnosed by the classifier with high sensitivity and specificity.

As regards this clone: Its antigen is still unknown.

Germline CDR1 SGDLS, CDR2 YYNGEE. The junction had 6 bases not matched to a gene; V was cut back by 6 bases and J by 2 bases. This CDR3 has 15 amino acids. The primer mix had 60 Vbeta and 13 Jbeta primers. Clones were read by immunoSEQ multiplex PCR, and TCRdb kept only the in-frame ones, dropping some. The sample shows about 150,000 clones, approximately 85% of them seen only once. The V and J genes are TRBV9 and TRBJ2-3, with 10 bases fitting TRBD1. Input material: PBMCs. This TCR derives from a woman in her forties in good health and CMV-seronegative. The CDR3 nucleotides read TGTGCCAGCACCGGGGGACAGGGGATCACAGATACGCAGTATTTT. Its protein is CASTGGQGITDTQYF. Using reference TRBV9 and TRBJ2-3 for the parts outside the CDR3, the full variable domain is DSGVTQTPKHLITATGQRVTLRCSPRSGDLSVYWYQQSLDQGLQFLIQYYNGEERAKGNILERFSAQQFPDLHSELNLSSLELGDSALYFCASTGGQGITDTQYFGPGTRLTVL.